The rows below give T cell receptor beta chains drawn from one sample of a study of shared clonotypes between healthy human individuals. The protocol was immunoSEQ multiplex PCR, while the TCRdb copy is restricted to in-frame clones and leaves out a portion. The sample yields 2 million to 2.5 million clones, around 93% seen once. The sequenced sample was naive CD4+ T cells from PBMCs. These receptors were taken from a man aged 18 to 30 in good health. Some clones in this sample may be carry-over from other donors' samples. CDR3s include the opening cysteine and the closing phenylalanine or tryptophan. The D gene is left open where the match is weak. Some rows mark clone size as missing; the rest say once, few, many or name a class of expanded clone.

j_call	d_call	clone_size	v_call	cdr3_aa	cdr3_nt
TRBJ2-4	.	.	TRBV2	CASSLRGTQNIQYF	TGTGCCAGCAGCCTGCGCGGCACACAAAACATTCAGTACTTC
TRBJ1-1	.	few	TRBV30	CAWSHGPTGTEAFF	TGTGCCTGGAGTCACGGGCCCACGGGAACTGAAGCTTTCTTT
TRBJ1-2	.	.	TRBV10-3	CAISESGDHYGYTF	TGTGCCATCAGTGAGTCAGGGGACCACTATGGCTACACCTTC
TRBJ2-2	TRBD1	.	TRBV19	CASSIGAGGPGELFF	TGTGCCAGTAGTATAGGGGCAGGGGGCCCCGGGGAGCTGTTTTTT
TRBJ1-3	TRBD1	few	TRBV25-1	CASSGTGTAIYF	TGTGCCAGCAGTGGCACCGGGACAGCCATATATTTT
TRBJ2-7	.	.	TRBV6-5	CASSPLGSLRSEQYF	TGTGCCAGCAGTCCTCTCGGGAGCCTGAGAAGCGAGCAGTACTTC
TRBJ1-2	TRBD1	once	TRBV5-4	CASRGTAEIGYTF	TGTGCCAGCAGGGGGACAGCGGAGATTGGCTACACCTTC
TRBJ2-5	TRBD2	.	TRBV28	CASRPAGGQETQYF	TGTGCCAGCAGGCCAGCGGGAGGACAAGAGACCCAGTACTTC
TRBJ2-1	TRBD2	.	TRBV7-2	CASSLTHRPSGSWDEQFF	TGTGCCAGCAGCTTAACTCATCGCCCTAGCGGGAGTTGGGATGAGCAGTTCTTC
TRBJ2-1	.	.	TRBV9	CASRAYDGAHEQFF	TGTGCCAGCAGGGCTTACGACGGTGCCCATGAGCAGTTCTTC
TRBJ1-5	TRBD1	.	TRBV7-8	CASSPQGAVRQPQHF	TGTGCCAGCAGCCCACAGGGGGCAGTGAGACAGCCCCAGCATTTT
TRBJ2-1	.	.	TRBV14	CASSQDLWPHNEQFF	TGTGCCAGCAGCCAAGATCTGTGGCCGCACAATGAGCAGTTCTTC
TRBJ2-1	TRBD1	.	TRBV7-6	CASRSRTGNYNEQFF	TGTGCCAGCAGGTCCAGGACAGGCAACTACAATGAGCAGTTCTTC
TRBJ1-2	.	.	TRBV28	CASSLGIDRRGYTF	TGTGCCAGCAGTTTAGGCATCGACAGACGGGGCTACACCTTC
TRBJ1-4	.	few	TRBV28	CASSFTGTREKLFF	TGTGCCAGCAGCTTCACAGGGACTCGTGAAAAACTGTTTTTT